The 12 T cell receptor beta chains given below trace back to one sample, sequenced in a study of OX40 agonist ivuxolimab in advanced cancers. The data were produced by immunoSEQ multiplex PCR, yet TCRdb's version contains in-frame clones alone and is incomplete. The sample shows approximately 91,000 clones, 87% of them seen only once. The material sequenced was CD4+ or CD8+ T cells sorted from blood, taken in a trial of the OX40 agonist ivuxolimab. These receptors were collected from an adult with an advanced solid tumor such as melanoma, head and neck, liver or kidney cancer.

This sequence joins TRBV5-4 and TRBJ2-3; D is unresolved. Germline loops: CDR1 SGHNT, CDR2 YYREEE (reference sequence). The CDR3 extends over 15 amino acids. V lost 3 bases to trimming and J lost 2 bases, with 13 bases between them. The CDR3 is CASSSPSLSTDTQYF. DNA for the CDR3: TGTGCCAGCAGCTCCCCCAGCTTATCCACAGATACGCAGTATTTT. The entire variable domain, with the rest obtained from reference TRBV5-4 and TRBJ2-3, is as follows: ETGVTQSPTHLIKTRGQQVTLRCSSQSGHNTVSWYQQALGQGPQFIFQYYREEENGRGNFPPRFSGLQFPNYSSELNVNALELDDSALYLCASSSPSLSTDTQYFGPGTRLTVL.

The chain carries TRBV7-2 and TRBJ2-7; 7 nucleotides match TRBD1. The CDR3 extends over 15 amino acids. The V gene end was trimmed by 5 bases and the J gene end by 3 bases; junction bases not matched to a gene: 10. The V gene's germline CDR1 is SGHTA and CDR2 FQGNSA. This chain's CDR3 is CASSPQQGSYYEQYF. The DNA of the CDR3 is TGTGCCAGCAGCCCCCAACAGGGGTCATACTACGAGCAGTACTTC.

This clone occurred once. The V and J genes are TRBV2 and TRBJ1-4; unclear D gene. Deletions cut 5 bases from V and 0 bases from J, with 10 bases between. The germline gives CDR1 SNHLY, CDR2 FYNNEI. This CDR3 has 15 residues. The CDR3, as DNA: TGTGCCAGCAGTCTCGGCGGGGCAACTAATGAAAAACTGTTTTTT. It codes for CASSLGGATNEKLFF.

The rearrangement joins TRBV7-3 to TRBJ2-2, with 12 bases identical to TRBD1. V shed 5 bases, J shed 4 bases, and the junction held 8 bases outside the gene matches. The CDR3 consists of 17 residues. Germline-derived CDR1 and CDR2 are SGHTA and FQGTGA. As DNA, the CDR3 is TGTGCCAGCAGCCCGGGACAGGGGGCACAGAGCACCGGGGAGCTGTTTTTT. Encoded protein: CASSPGQGAQSTGELFF.

The rearrangement uses TRBV19 and TRBJ1-6; 7 bases are a match to TRBD1. The V segment lost 6 bases and the J segment 12 bases; nucleotides outside the gene matches: 14. CDR3 length: 15 residues. CDR1 and CDR2 (germline): LNHDA, SQIVND (reference sequence). CDR3 in DNA: TGTGCCAGTAGGCCCCCGACAGGGTTTGATTTACCCCTCCACTTT. It is translated as CASRPPTGFDLPLHF.

The chain links TRBV7-9 to TRBJ2-6; a weak D match, TRBD2 (5 bases). The CDR3 has 16 amino acids. The V and J ends lost 4 bases and 0 bases respectively, with 10 bases between them. CDR1 and CDR2 (germline): SEHNR, FQNEAQ (reference sequence). CDR3 nucleotide sequence: TGTGCCAGCAGCTCTCGCGGGTACTCTGGGGCCAACGTCCTGACTTTC. As protein: CASSSRGYSGANVLTF.

The chain couples TRBV7-2 to TRBJ1-1, with D possibly matching TRBD1 (5 bases). V was cut by 3 bases and J by 6 bases, with 11 bases left in between. Germline CDR1 reads SGHTA; CDR2 reads FQGNSA. This CDR3 comprises 13 residues. The CDR3, as DNA: TGTGCCAGCAGCTTTGGGGTCAGGGCTGAAGCTTTCTTT. Protein product: CASSFGVRAEAFF. Full variable domain (remainder filled in from reference TRBV7-2 and TRBJ1-1): GAGVSQSPSNKVTEKGKDVELRCDPISGHTALYWYRQSLGQGLEFLIYFQGNSAPDKSGLPSDRFSAERTGGSVSTLTIQRTQQEDSAVYLCASSFGVRAEAFFGQGTRLTVV.

This clone came up once. A junction end diverges from the germline sequence, so it may reflect a read error. The chain links TRBV11-2 to TRBJ1-2; D is unclear. This CDR3 is built from 12 residues. The germline CDR1 and CDR2 sequences are SGHAT and FQNNGV. Written as DNA, the CDR3 is TGTGCCAGCAGCCTTTTCGATGGGGTCCCCTCCTTC. It yields the protein CASSLFDGVPSF. The entire variable domain, with the rest obtained from reference TRBV11-2 and TRBJ1-2, is as follows: EAGVAQSPRYKIIEKRQSVAFWCNPISGHATLYWYQQILGQGPKLLIQFQNNGVVDDSQLPKDRFSAERLKGVDSTLKIQPAKLEDSAVYLCASSLFDGVPSFGSGTRLTVV.

The rearrangement links TRBV21-1 to TRBJ1-6; the table's D call TRBD1 went unverified against the DNA. TRBV21-1 is shown as a pseudogene. The CDR3 consists of 15 residues. CDR3 protein: CASSTRQGLNSPLHF. For the CDR3, the DNA is TGTGCCAGCAGCACCCGACAGGGACTTAATTCACCCCTCCACTTT.

The chain uses TRBV6-1 and TRBJ1-1; the D is unclear. Trimming took 1 base from V and 6 from J, leaving 9 bases between them. This CDR3 comprises 13 residues. The germline V gene has CDR1 MNHNS and CDR2 SASEGT. The CDR3 is CASSEEGGAEAFF. CDR3 coding DNA: TGTGCCAGCAGTGAAGAAGGTGGCGCTGAAGCTTTCTTT.

V is TRBV2 and J is TRBJ1-1; D uncertain. The V gene lost 9 bases and the J gene lost 1 base, with 9 bases spanning the gap. Germline V gene data show CDR1 as SNHLY and CDR2 as FYNNEI. The CDR3 length is 12 residues. The CDR3 region is CARRVGNTEAFF. CDR3 in DNA: TGTGCCAGACGGGTGGGGAACACTGAAGCTTTCTTT.

V gene TRBV5-1 combines with J gene TRBJ1-1; D uncertain. Germline CDR1 and CDR2: SGHRS and YFSETQ. V was clipped by 7 bases and J by 4 bases, with 14 bases between them. The CDR3 loop spans 13 amino acids. In DNA, the CDR3 is TGCGCCAGCCGTGGCAGCGACTCCACTGAAGCTTTCTTT. Its protein product is CASRGSDSTEAFF.